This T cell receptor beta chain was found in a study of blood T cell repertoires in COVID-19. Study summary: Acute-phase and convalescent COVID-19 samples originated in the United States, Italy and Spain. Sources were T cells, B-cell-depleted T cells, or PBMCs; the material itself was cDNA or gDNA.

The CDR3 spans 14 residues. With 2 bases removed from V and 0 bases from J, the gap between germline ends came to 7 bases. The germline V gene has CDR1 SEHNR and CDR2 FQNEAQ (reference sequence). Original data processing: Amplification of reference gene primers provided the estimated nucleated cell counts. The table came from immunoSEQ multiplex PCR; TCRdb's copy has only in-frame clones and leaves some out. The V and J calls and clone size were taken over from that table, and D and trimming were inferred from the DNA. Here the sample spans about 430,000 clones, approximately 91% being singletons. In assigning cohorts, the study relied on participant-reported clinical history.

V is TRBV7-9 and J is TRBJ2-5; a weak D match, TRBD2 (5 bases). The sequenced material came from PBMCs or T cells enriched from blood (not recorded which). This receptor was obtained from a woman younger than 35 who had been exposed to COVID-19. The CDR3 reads CASSLRRDQETQYF. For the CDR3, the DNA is TGTGCCAGCAGCTTACGGCGGGACCAAGAGACCCAGTACTTC.